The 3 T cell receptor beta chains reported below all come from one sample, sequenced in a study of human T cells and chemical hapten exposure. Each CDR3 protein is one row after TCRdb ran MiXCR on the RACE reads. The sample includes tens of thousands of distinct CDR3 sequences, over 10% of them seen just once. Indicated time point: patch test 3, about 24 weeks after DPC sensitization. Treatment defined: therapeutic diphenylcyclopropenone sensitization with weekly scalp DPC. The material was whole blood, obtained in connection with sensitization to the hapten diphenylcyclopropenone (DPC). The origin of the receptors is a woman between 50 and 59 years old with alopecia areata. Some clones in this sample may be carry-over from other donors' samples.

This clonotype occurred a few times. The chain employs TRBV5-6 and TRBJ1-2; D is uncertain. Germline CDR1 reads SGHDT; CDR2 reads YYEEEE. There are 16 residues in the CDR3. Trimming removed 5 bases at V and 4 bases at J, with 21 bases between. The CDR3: CASRSFLSGSLYGYTF. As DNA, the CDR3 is TGTGCCAGCAGATCTTTTCTATCAGGATCTCTCTATGGCTACACCTTC.

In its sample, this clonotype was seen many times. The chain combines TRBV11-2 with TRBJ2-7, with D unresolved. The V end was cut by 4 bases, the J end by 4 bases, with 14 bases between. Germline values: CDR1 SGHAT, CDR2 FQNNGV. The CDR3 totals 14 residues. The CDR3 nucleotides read TGTGCCAGCAGCTCCTCTCCAGGCCAGTACGAGCAGTACTTC. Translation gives CASSSSPGQYEQYF.

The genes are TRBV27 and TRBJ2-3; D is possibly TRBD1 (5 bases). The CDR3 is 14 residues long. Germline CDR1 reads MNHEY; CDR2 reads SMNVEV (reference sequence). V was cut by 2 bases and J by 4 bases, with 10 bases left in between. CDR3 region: CASSLGASADTQYF. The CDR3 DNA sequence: TGTGCCAGCAGTTTAGGGGCATCCGCAGATACGCAGTATTTT.